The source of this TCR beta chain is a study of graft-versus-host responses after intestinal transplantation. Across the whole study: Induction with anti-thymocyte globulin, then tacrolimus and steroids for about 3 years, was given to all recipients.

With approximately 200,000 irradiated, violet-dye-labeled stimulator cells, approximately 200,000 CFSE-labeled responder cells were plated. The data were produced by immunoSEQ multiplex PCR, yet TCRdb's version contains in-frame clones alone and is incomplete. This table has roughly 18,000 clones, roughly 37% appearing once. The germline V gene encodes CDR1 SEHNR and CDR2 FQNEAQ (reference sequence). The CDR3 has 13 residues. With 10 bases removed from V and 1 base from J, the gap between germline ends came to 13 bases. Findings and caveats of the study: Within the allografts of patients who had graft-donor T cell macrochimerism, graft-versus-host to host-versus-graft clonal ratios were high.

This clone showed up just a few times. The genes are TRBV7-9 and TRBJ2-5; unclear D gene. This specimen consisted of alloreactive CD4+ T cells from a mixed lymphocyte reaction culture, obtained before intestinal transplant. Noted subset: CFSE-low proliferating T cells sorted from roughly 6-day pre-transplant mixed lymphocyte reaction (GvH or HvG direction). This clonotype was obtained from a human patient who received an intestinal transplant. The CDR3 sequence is CAMPFRSQETQYF. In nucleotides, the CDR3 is TGTGCCATGCCCTTTCGGAGCCAAGAGACCCAGTACTTC.